One sample yielded the 32 T cell receptor beta chains listed below, sequenced in a study of T cell responses to AZD1222 COVID-19 vaccine (dated by TCRdb to the early 2020s). Interpreted using the paper, the time point label stands for: baseline before first vaccination. The library was built by means of the immunoSEQ multiplex PCR assay. TCRdb took over this immuneACCESS table, retaining in-frame rearrangements with V and J assigned. Such tables are incomplete; in checked studies, under half of the missing clones stem from an unresolved V gene, and the remainder is unexplained. Here the sample has tens of thousands of clones; more than 80% occur a single time. The leading ten clones occupy under 3% of the sample. This sample comprised peripheral blood, obtained on day 0 of AZD1222 vaccination. These receptor sequences come from an adult in good health.

The chain joins TRBV5-4 to TRBJ2-3; D is unclear. CDR1 and CDR2 (germline): SGHNT, YYREEE (reference sequence). The CDR3 is 13 amino acids. V lost 5 bases and J 1 base, leaving 8 bases between the germline ends. The DNA of the CDR3 is TGTGCCAGCAGTTCCCCCCGCACAGATACGCAGTATTTT. Translated: CASSSPRTDTQYF.

This rearrangement joins TRBV13 to TRBJ2-1, with D tentatively TRBD2 (5 bases). The germline gives CDR1 PRHDT, CDR2 FYEKMQ (reference sequence). The CDR3 runs to 14 residues. Trimming shortened V by 5 bases and J by 5 bases, and 13 bases separated the two germline ends. In DNA, the CDR3 is TGTGCCAGCAGCCTCCAACTAGGACACAATGAGCAGTTCTTC. Its protein is CASSLQLGHNEQFF.

In this sample, this clone turned up once. The J gene is TRBJ1-5, the V gene TRBV5-1, with TRBD1 matching over 8 bases. V was clipped by 5 bases and J by 1 base; unmatched bases: 5. This CDR3 spans 15 amino acids. CDR1 is SGHRS, CDR2 YFSETQ, per germline. The CDR3 is CASRLTGESNQPQHF. The CDR3 DNA reads TGCGCCAGCAGGTTGACAGGGGAGAGCAATCAGCCCCAGCATTTT.

The table lists this clone with a count of one. The chain recombines TRBV27 with TRBJ2-7; D is uncertain. Trimming took 1 base from V and 0 from J, leaving 4 bases between them. The CDR3 has 13 amino acids. Per the germline V gene, CDR1 is MNHEY and CDR2 is SMNVEV (reference sequence). The CDR3 loop reads CASSLLNSYEQYF. CDR3 DNA sequence: TGTGCCAGCAGTTTATTGAACTCCTACGAGCAGTACTTC.

The V gene is TRBV19, the J gene TRBJ2-2; possible D gene TRBD2, 5 bases. Germline CDR1 and CDR2: LNHDA and SQIVND (reference sequence). V shed 2 bases and J shed 7 bases, with 11 bases lying between them. The CDR3 sequence is 14 residues long. The CDR3 sequence: CASSILDSNGELFF. In DNA, the CDR3 is TGTGCCAGTAGTATATTGGACTCAAACGGGGAGCTGTTTTTT.

V usage is TRBV11-2 and J usage is TRBJ2-1, with TRBD1 as a possible D gene (5 bases). Germline assignment: CDR1 SGHAT and CDR2 FQNNGV. Trimming took off 3 bases at V and 7 bases at J, with 16 bases between the two ends. This CDR3 contains 15 residues. As DNA, the CDR3 is TGTGCCAGCAGCTTCTATACCTTCCAGGGTAATGAGCAGTTCTTC. This sequence encodes CASSFYTFQGNEQFF.

CDR3 residues: CASSLGASGRGEQFF. CDR3 bases: TGTGCCAGCAGCTTAGGGGCTAGCGGGAGGGGTGAGCAGTTCTTC. V and J are TRBV7-8 and TRBJ2-1; 12 bases align to TRBD2. CDR1 SGHVS and CDR2 FQNEAQ come from the germline V gene. The CDR3 is 15 residues long. V trimming: 1 base; J trimming: 9 bases; junction bases outside the gene matches: 4.

The chain links TRBV28 to TRBJ1-5, with 8 bases aligning to TRBD1. There are 13 residues in the CDR3. Germline CDR1 reads MDHEN; CDR2 reads SYDVKM. J lost 6 bases, V lost 5 bases, and 3 bases had no gene match. The CDR3 bases are TGTGCCAGCAGTCCAGGGGGCACTCAGCCCCAGCATTTT. It translates to CASSPGGTQPQHF.

The genes are TRBV7-2 and TRBJ2-1, with D perhaps TRBD2 (6 bases). The germline V gene encodes CDR1 SGHTA and CDR2 FQGNSA. The CDR3 spans 14 residues. The V end lost 3 bases, the J end lost 2 bases, and 8 bases lay between the germline ends. As DNA, the CDR3 is TGTGCCAGCAGCTTTAGCGGTACCTACAATGAGCAGTTCTTC. It codes for CASSFSGTYNEQFF.

V usage is TRBV28 and J usage is TRBJ1-2, with TRBD1 as a possible D gene (5 bases). Deletions cut 7 bases from V and 8 bases from J, with 11 bases between. The length of the CDR3 is 11 residues. CDR1 MDHEN and CDR2 SYDVKM come from the germline V gene. CDR3 residues: CASKRGRGYTF. CDR3 sequence (DNA): TGTGCCAGCAAACGGGGCCGGGGCTACACCTTC.

The rearrangement joins TRBV30 to TRBJ1-4; D gene unclear. Germline CDR1 is GTSNPN and CDR2 is SVGIG (reference sequence). V lost 2 bases, J lost 8 bases, and 12 bases lay in between. The CDR3 sequence is 13 residues long. CDR3 residues: CAWSKSPPEKLFF. The DNA for the CDR3 is TGTGCCTGGAGTAAGTCACCCCCCGAAAAACTGTTTTTT.

The rearrangement joins TRBV7-3 to TRBJ2-2, with no clear D. Per germline, CDR1 SGHTA and CDR2 FQGTGA. Trimming cost V 1 base and J 1 base, with 10 bases left between them. The CDR3 sequence is 16 residues long. The CDR3 DNA is TGTGCCAGCAGCTTAAGCCAGCAAAAGAACACCGGGGAGCTGTTTTTT. Translated: CASSLSQQKNTGELFF.

The gene calls are TRBV29-1 and TRBJ1-2; D is uncertain. Looked up from germline, CDR1 is SQVTM and CDR2 is ANQGSEA. The CDR3 is made up of 13 amino acids. The V and J ends lost 4 bases and 2 bases respectively, with 11 bases between them. The CDR3 region has the DNA TGCAGCGTTGGGGAAGGAGGGAACTATGGCTACACCTTC. Protein: CSVGEGGNYGYTF.

The CDR3 sequence: CASSRTVTDTQYF. As DNA, the CDR3 is TGTGCCAGCAGCCGGACAGTAACCGATACGCAGTATTTT. This chain links TRBV7-2 with TRBJ2-3, with a tentative D call TRBD1 (6 bases). V was shortened by 5 bases and J by 6 bases, with 12 bases between the two germline ends. The CDR3 extends over 13 amino acids. Germline V gives CDR1 SGHTA, CDR2 FQGNSA.

The chain employs TRBV12-3 or TRBV12-4 and TRBJ2-7; 7 bases match TRBD2. This CDR3 spans 12 amino acids. The trim removed 5 bases at V and 10 bases at J, leaving 8 bases unmatched. Here the CDR3 reads CASSKGSGAQYF. CDR3 DNA: TGTGCCAGCAGTAAGGGGAGCGGGGCACAGTACTTC.

The chain carries TRBV19 and TRBJ1-4; D may be TRBD1 (6 bases). This CDR3 region has 14 residues. Germline CDR1 and CDR2: LNHDA and SQIVND (reference sequence). Trimming took off 7 bases at V and 6 bases at J, with 15 bases between the two ends. In DNA, the CDR3 is TGTGCCAGTATTGGGGGGGCGCATGATGAAAAACTGTTTTTT. This sequence encodes CASIGGAHDEKLFF. The full variable domain, completed using reference TRBV19 and TRBJ1-4, is DGGITQSPKYLFRKEGQNVTLSCEQNLNHDAMYWYRQDPGQGLRLIYYSQIVNDFQKGDIAEGYSVSREKKESFPLTVTSAQKNPTAFYLCASIGGAHDEKLFFGSGTQLSVL.

This clone occurred once. The V gene is TRBV4-1, the J gene TRBJ1-6; 7 bases match TRBD1. This CDR3 has 15 residues. V trimming: 4 bases; J trimming: 8 bases; junction bases outside the gene matches: 8. CDR1 is MGHRA and CDR2 is YSYEKL in the germline V gene. CDR3 region: CASSRSQGRDSPLHF. The CDR3 DNA sequence: TGCGCCAGCAGCCGATCACAGGGGAGGGATTCACCCCTCCACTTT.

In this sample, this clone turned up once. V and J are TRBV5-3 and TRBJ2-7, with D tentatively TRBD2 (5 bases). TRBV5-3 counts as an open reading frame of uncertain function. V lost 7 bases to trimming and J lost 2 bases, with 10 bases between them. The CDR3 length is 12 residues. The CDR3 is CARSRVPYEQYF. The CDR3 bases are TGTGCCAGATCGAGGGTTCCCTACGAGCAGTACTTC.

The chain employs TRBV2 and TRBJ2-2; D remains ambiguous. The V end was cut by 7 bases, the J end by 7 bases, with 16 bases between. Germline values: CDR1 SNHLY, CDR2 FYNNEI. The CDR3 spans 14 residues. The CDR3, as DNA: TGTGCCAGCACTATGGGCCCTATCGGCGGGGAGCTGTTTTTT. Translation gives CASTMGPIGGELFF.

The rearrangement uses TRBV28 and TRBJ1-2; D remains ambiguous. CDR1 MDHEN and CDR2 SYDVKM come from the germline V gene. The CDR3 is made up of 16 amino acids. With 6 bases removed from V and 5 bases from J, the gap between germline ends came to 22 bases. The CDR3 sequence is CASRPTTPSGDYGYTF. In DNA, the CDR3 is TGTGCCAGCAGACCGACTACTCCTTCTGGGGATTATGGCTACACCTTC.

The genes are TRBV7-9 and TRBJ2-7, with 7 bases identical to TRBD2. Unmatched junction bases numbered 13, after V lost 7 bases and J lost 7 bases. This CDR3 comprises 14 residues. Germline V gene sequence: CDR1 SEHNR, CDR2 FQNEAQ (reference sequence). The DNA of the CDR3 is TGTGCCAGCACCCGAGCGGGATCGGGGCTTGAGCAGTACTTC. Residues: CASTRAGSGLEQYF.

The chain links TRBV11-3 to TRBJ2-1; 9 nucleotides agree with TRBD2. CDR3 size: 11 residues. The germline V gene has CDR1 SGHNT and CDR2 YENEEA. Trimming removed 5 bases from V and 13 bases from J; junction bases left unmatched: 3. The CDR3: CASSEGTSQFF. In DNA form, the CDR3 reads TGTGCCAGCAGCGAGGGGACTAGCCAGTTCTTC.

This clone was recorded once. The gene calls are TRBV12-3 or TRBV12-4 and TRBJ1-1; no clear D. This CDR3 spans 13 amino acids. V gave up 3 bases and J gave up 2 bases, with 7 bases separating them. The CDR3 spells CASSLSDNTEAFF. The CDR3 bases are TGTGCCAGCAGTTTGAGTGACAACACTGAAGCTTTCTTT.

The V and J genes are TRBV6-1 and TRBJ1-2; 8 nucleotides line up with TRBD1. Germline V lookup: CDR1 MNHNS, CDR2 SASEGT. After removal of 2 bases from V and 8 bases from J, the junction contained 7 bases not matched to a gene. This CDR3 comprises 14 residues. The CDR3 DNA follows: TGTGCCAGCAGTGAACGCGACAGGGGTTCAGGCTACACCTTC. Amino acids: CASSERDRGSGYTF.

The V call is TRBV27, the J call TRBJ2-1; TRBD2 agrees at 11 bases. Per germline, CDR1 MNHEY and CDR2 SMNVEV (reference sequence). This CDR3 has 16 residues. V was pared by 5 bases and J by 6 bases, with 9 bases of the junction left unmatched. This CDR3 is CASSPGGSGGANEQFF. CDR3 nucleotide sequence: TGTGCCAGCAGTCCCGGTGGTAGCGGGGGGGCCAATGAGCAGTTCTTC.

The chain couples TRBV10-3 to TRBJ2-1; 15 nucleotides align to TRBD2. Trimming took 6 bases from V and 5 from J; bases not matched to a gene: 11. The V gene's germline CDR1 is ENHRY and CDR2 SYGVKD. CDR3 length: 18 amino acids. The CDR3: CAIRRGLAGGHLHNEQFF. CDR3 nucleotides: TGTGCCATCAGGAGGGGACTAGCGGGAGGCCACTTGCACAATGAGCAGTTCTTC.

In its sample, this clone was seen once. The chain employs TRBV6-4 and TRBJ1-2; D remains ambiguous. Germline assignment: CDR1 MRHNA and CDR2 SNTAGT. V lost 0 bases and J lost 0, with 8 bases in between. This CDR3 is 15 amino acids long. CDR3 DNA: TGTGCCAGCAGTGACTCGCCGGGAGCTAACTATGGCTACACCTTC. Its translation is CASSDSPGANYGYTF.

The CDR3: CASSFQPSSNQPQHF. The DNA for the CDR3 is TGTGCCAGCAGTTTTCAACCAAGTAGCAATCAGCCCCAGCATTTT. J is TRBJ1-5 and V is TRBV28; D ambiguous. Between the trimmed V and J ends, which lost 3 bases and 0 bases, there was a span of 9 bases. CDR1 is MDHEN and CDR2 is SYDVKM in the germline V gene. This CDR3 has 15 amino acids.

There are a few counts of this clone. The V and J genes are TRBV24-1 and TRBJ2-2; D might be TRBD1 or TRBD2, each matching 5 bases. V lost 5 bases, J lost 6 bases, and 12 bases lay in between. Germline values: CDR1 KGHDR, CDR2 SFDVKD. The CDR3 sequence is 14 residues long. The CDR3 loop is CATSAFGASGELFF. The CDR3 bases are TGTGCCACCAGTGCTTTCGGGGCGTCCGGGGAGCTGTTTTTT.

The chain joins TRBV7-2 to TRBJ1-6, with 7 bases identical to TRBD1. V gave up 1 base and J gave up 7 bases; unmatched junction bases: 1. Germline V gene data show CDR1 as SGHTA and CDR2 as FQGNSA. The CDR3 spans 14 residues. The CDR3 DNA reads TGTGCCAGCAGCTTAGACAGGGGCAATTCACCCCTCCACTTT. Translated, it gives CASSLDRGNSPLHF.

This chain links TRBV2 with TRBJ2-7; D ambiguous. CDR1 and CDR2 from the germline V gene are SNHLY and FYNNEI. This CDR3 comprises 14 residues. V was clipped by 6 bases and J by 0 bases, with 12 bases between them. The CDR3 DNA reads TGTGCCAGCAGGGGGTCCAGGAGCTCCTACGAGCAGTACTTC. Protein: CASRGSRSSYEQYF.

The table lists this clone with a count of one. This chain joins TRBV24-1 and TRBJ2-5, with 8 bases fitting TRBD2. In germline, CDR1 is KGHDR, CDR2 SFDVKD. With 3 bases clipped from V and 0 bases from J, the junction kept 5 bases outside the gene matches. The CDR3 sequence is 16 residues long. The CDR3 coding sequence is TGTGCCACCAGTGATGGTAGACTAGCGTACCAAGAGACCCAGTACTTC. The encoded protein is CATSDGRLAYQETQYF.